This TCR beta chain was profiled in a study of T cells in Graves' hyperthyroidism and ophthalmopathy (dated by TCRdb to the late 2010s). With respect to the entire study: Peripheral blood was sampled at the time of initial diagnosis, prior to any treatment. A discovery cohort of approximately 97 patients, roughly 45 with Graves' ophthalmopathy and 55 to 60 with stable Graves' hyperthyroidism, was used to find distinguishing TCR V-J signatures. An independent validation cohort of 18 to 20 hyperthyroidism patients and 17 patients who later progressed to ophthalmopathy tested prospective prediction of ophthalmopathy. For training and testing, the 95 to 100 patients in the discovery cohort were randomly divided in a 7:3 ratio. In addition, the study compared T-cell repertoires in thyroid tissue and in blood from five to seven Graves' hyperthyroidism patients. Once sampling was done, hyperthyroidism patients were given methimazole at a starting dose of 30 mg daily, whereas ophthalmopathy patients were given high-dose intravenous methylprednisolone. The paper describes TCR Vbeta CDR3 sequencing of roughly 130 peripheral blood samples, made up of under 50 ophthalmopathy patients, some 76 hyperthyroidism patients and 17 progressor patients. The research as a whole found: In cross-validation, a model built on a 13 V-J signature told ophthalmopathy apart from stable hyperthyroidism with approximately 91% sensitivity and 81% to 82% specificity, and in testing the same model reached 80%/75%. Sample size was not statistically predetermined, and blinding of investigators to group allocation was not performed. Most expanded thyroid clonotypes (frequency above 0.001) were also found in blood, which suggests that blood repertoires may mirror thyroid immune responses. In validation, progression to ophthalmopathy was predicted by the model with 65% to 71% sensitivity and nearly 75% specificity, a median of around 6.5 months before onset.

Amplification of TCR beta CDR3 regions was carried out from RNA transcripts. The TCR CDR3 was subjected to a first round of RT-PCR using the HTBI primer set and the Qiagen OneStep RT-PCR kit. The libraries were constructed in a second round of multiplex PCR and then size-selected and purified. Sequencing of the libraries was done on an Illumina HiSeq2000 using paired-end 100 bp reads. The original pipeline was this. SOAPnuke was used to process the raw data, with reads discarded if the reads contained adapters or uncalled bases, had a mean Phred below 15, or lacked an exact constant-primer or identifier match. High-quality paired reads were merged with COPE v1.2.5, and unique nucleotide sequences were defined as clonotypes. MiTCR v1.1 was used to align clonotypes to the IMGT TRBV, TRBD and TRBJ reference segments. Only V-J combinations with frequency above 0.0001, covering about 99% of repertoires, were analysed. A TCS score was defined as the ratio between F50 (clonal expansion) and ExV (chaos), using BLOSUM62-based TCRdist between CDR3 peptides within each V-J. Welch's t-statistics and random forest reduced roughly 540 V-J features to 10 to 15, which were used in a naive Bayes classifier (R e1071). The raw public data were reprocessed by TCRdb itself: fastp quality trimming at Q25, MiXCR clonotype calling, in-frame beta chains only. CDR3 protein sequences are deduplicated, and each keeps its most common genes and DNA. What appears here as the V and J calls and clone size reflects TCRdb's work, not the paper's. Counted in this sample were almost 600,000 distinct CDR3 sequences; more than 11% of them appeared once. The ten biggest clones cover approximately 5.7% of the sample.

Hyperthyroidism patients were newly diagnosed, with disease duration under 2 months, and aged 18 to 65 years. The study excluded patients with uncontrolled infections, other autoimmune diseases, pregnancy or lactation. Diagnoses were based on clinical symptoms, serum thyroxine and TRAb, thyroid ultrasound and orbital computed tomography. Blood from progressor patients was collected at the time of first diagnosis with hyperthyroidism, before any ophthalmopathy symptoms had appeared. PBMCs were separated from roughly 10 ml of fresh peripheral blood using Ficoll-Paque density gradient centrifugation. Progressor patients were first diagnosed with Graves' hyperthyroidism and then developed ophthalmopathy during follow-up. Total RNA was extracted with Trizol reagent, and quality was checked on an Agilent 2100 Bioanalyzer. This clonotype showed up many times. This clone's antigen is unknown. No clone much larger than this one lies a single base away; base qualities are absent.

This TCR derives from a woman in her 30s with Graves' hyperthyroidism that later progressed to Graves' ophthalmopathy. Sequencing was carried out using blood.

The CDR3 in this case is CASSQITVYGYTF. The bases are TGTGCCAGCAGCCAAATCACAGTCTATGGCTACACCTTC. The sequence joins TRBV3-1 to TRBJ1-2; the D gene assignment is ambiguous. From cysteine to phenylalanine, the CDR3 is 13 amino acids long. This entry keeps only the CDR3 DNA: 39 bases, framed from base 1. The germline V gene encodes CDR1 LGHDT and CDR2 YNNKEL (reference sequence). The germline ends are 8 bases apart after V is trimmed by 2 bases and J by 4 bases.